What follows are 14 T cell receptor beta chains derived from one specimen sequenced in a study of T cell changes during pregnancy in multiple sclerosis. TCRdb keeps only in-frame clones here, not all; method: immunoSEQ multiplex PCR. The table has around 44,000 clones, roughly 92% seen once. The specimen was peripheral blood. These receptors all come from a female donor with multiple sclerosis, enrolled in a pregnancy study.

The chain couples TRBV14 to TRBJ2-3, with 7 bases aligning to TRBD1. The CDR3 totals 17 residues. Trimming cost V 4 bases and J 2 bases; bases outside gene matches: 12. Germline V gene sequence: CDR1 SGHDN, CDR2 FVKESK. The CDR3 coding sequence is TGTGCCAGCAGCCCCAGCCGACAGGGTTGGAACACAGATACGCAGTATTTT. It encodes CASSPSRQGWNTDTQYF. Full variable domain (outside the CDR3, taken from reference TRBV14 and TRBJ2-3): EAGVTQFPSHSVIEKGQTVTLRCDPISGHDNLYWYRRVMGKEIKFLLHFVKESKQDESGMPNNRFLAERTGGTYSTLKVQPAELEDSGVYFCASSPSRQGWNTDTQYFGPGTRLTVL.

The V gene is TRBV6-6, the J gene TRBJ2-1, with 9 bases matching TRBD2. The germline CDR1 and CDR2 sequences are MNHNY and SVGAGI (reference sequence). The CDR3 is made up of 16 amino acids. J gave up 3 bases and V 0 bases, and 3 bases lay outside the gene matches. The DNA of the CDR3 is TGTGCCAGCAGTTACTCGACTAGCGGTCTCTACAATGAGCAGTTCTTC. It yields the protein CASSYSTSGLYNEQFF.

This chain's CDR3 is CSARRGTEYF. The CDR3 coding sequence is TGCAGTGCCCGTCGCGGGACAGAGTACTTC. The chain combines TRBV20-1 with TRBJ2-7; possibly TRBD1 for D (7 bases). The CDR3 has 10 residues. Germline CDR1 and CDR2: DFQATT and SNEGSKA (reference sequence). Trimming removed 6 bases at V and 11 bases at J, with 14 bases between.

The chain combines TRBV5-1 with TRBJ1-1; 8 bases line up with TRBD1. J was trimmed by 4 bases and V by 3 bases; bases with no gene match: 8. This CDR3 is built from 15 residues. Germline V gives CDR1 SGHRS, CDR2 YFSETQ. In DNA, the CDR3 is TGCGCCAGCAGCTCAATCAGGGGGCAAGGCACTGAAGCTTTCTTT. Translation gives CASSSIRGQGTEAFF.

V usage is TRBV20-1 and J usage is TRBJ2-7; D unresolved. Germline V gene data show CDR1 as DFQATT and CDR2 as SNEGSKA (reference sequence). The CDR3 runs 10 residues. V was shortened by 5 bases and J by 9 bases, with 11 bases between the two germline ends. The CDR3 here is CSALHLGQYF. In DNA form, the CDR3 reads TGCAGTGCTTTACACTTAGGGCAGTACTTC.

The gene calls are TRBV6-1 and TRBJ2-7; TRBD2 aligns across 9 bases. This CDR3 is 14 amino acids long. V trimming: 4 bases; J trimming: 7 bases; junction bases outside the gene matches: 8. The germline V gene has CDR1 MNHNS and CDR2 SASEGT. The CDR3, as DNA: TGTGCCAGCAGTGGTATAGCGGGAGTGGAAGAGCAGTACTTC. This codes for CASSGIAGVEEQYF.

The chain joins TRBV5-5 to TRBJ1-5; D possibly corresponds to TRBD1 (5 bases). V was pared by 0 bases and J by 6 bases, with 16 bases between. Germline V gene lookup returns CDR1 SGHKS and CDR2 YYEKEE (reference sequence). The CDR3 has 16 residues. The CDR3 here is CASSLDGGLVGQPQHF. The CDR3 region has the DNA TGTGCCAGCAGCTTGGATGGGGGATTGGTGGGTCAGCCCCAGCATTTT.

The chain employs TRBV7-6 and TRBJ2-2; 8 nucleotides agree with TRBD1. Germline V gene sequence: CDR1 SGHVS, CDR2 FNYEAQ. The CDR3 consists of 17 residues. V lost 1 base to trimming and J lost 1 base; unmatched junction nucleotides: 5. The CDR3 coding sequence is TGTGCCAGCAGCTTAGGGGCAGGGGGCCTGAACACCGGGGAGCTGTTTTTT. Translation gives CASSLGAGGLNTGELFF.

Only one count was recorded for this clone. The chain uses TRBV7-6 and TRBJ2-3; D gene ambiguous. The CDR3 spans 13 residues. V was shortened by 5 bases and J by 3 bases, with 9 bases between the two germline ends. In germline, CDR1 is SGHVS, CDR2 FNYEAQ. For the CDR3, the DNA is TGTGCCAGCAGCCCCTTCGCTACAGATACGCAGTATTTT. This translates into CASSPFATDTQYF. Filled out from reference TRBV7-6 and TRBJ2-3, the complete variable domain reads GAGVSQSPRYKVTKRGQDVALRCDPISGHVSLYWYRQALGQGPEFLTYFNYEAQQDKSGLPNDRFSAERPEGSISTLTIQRTEQRDSAMYRCASSPFATDTQYFGPGTRLTVL.

The chain carries TRBV5-6 and TRBJ2-7; possible D gene TRBD2, 6 bases. Germline V gene data show CDR1 as SGHDT and CDR2 as YYEEEE. The CDR3 has 15 residues. The V end lost 4 bases, the J end lost 3 bases, and 17 bases lay between the germline ends. The CDR3: CASSADRDFIYEQYF. The CDR3 nucleotides are TGTGCCAGCAGCGCCGACCGGGACTTCATCTACGAGCAGTACTTC.

The chain combines TRBV30 with TRBJ2-5, with 7 bases identical to TRBD1. The CDR3 length is 15 residues. Unmatched junction bases numbered 8, after V lost 1 base and J lost 3 bases. Germline V gene lookup returns CDR1 GTSNPN and CDR2 SVGIG (reference sequence). CDR3 amino acids: CAWSDRSRGKETQYF. The CDR3 bases are TGTGCCTGGAGTGACCGGAGCAGGGGGAAAGAGACCCAGTACTTC.

CDR3 protein: CASSEGTSGSYEQYF. CDR3 nucleotides: TGTGCCAGCAGTGAAGGGACTAGCGGCTCCTACGAGCAGTACTTC. The genes are TRBV6-1 and TRBJ2-7, with 10 positions matching TRBD2. There are 15 residues in the CDR3. The J segment lost 0 bases and the V segment lost 1 base, leaving 0 bases of the junction unmatched. CDR1 and CDR2 from the germline V gene are MNHNS and SASEGT.

The J gene is TRBJ1-3, the V gene TRBV13; unclear D gene. Trimming pared 2 bases from V and 7 bases from J, leaving 18 bases between. Germline-derived CDR1 and CDR2 are PRHDT and FYEKMQ (reference sequence). This CDR3 is 16 amino acids long. The CDR3 here is CASSLIQRALENTIYF. The CDR3 region has the DNA TGTGCCAGCAGCTTAATCCAGCGAGCCCTGGAGAACACCATATATTTT.

This chain uses TRBV6-5 with TRBJ1-3; TRBD1 aligns across 8 bases. In germline, CDR1 is MNHEY, CDR2 SVGAGI. V was pared by 8 bases and J by 2 bases, with 5 bases of the junction left unmatched. The CDR3 has 14 amino acids. The CDR3 loop reads CASGYRGTGNTIYF. The CDR3 region has the DNA TGTGCCAGCGGATACAGGGGGACTGGAAACACCATATATTTT.